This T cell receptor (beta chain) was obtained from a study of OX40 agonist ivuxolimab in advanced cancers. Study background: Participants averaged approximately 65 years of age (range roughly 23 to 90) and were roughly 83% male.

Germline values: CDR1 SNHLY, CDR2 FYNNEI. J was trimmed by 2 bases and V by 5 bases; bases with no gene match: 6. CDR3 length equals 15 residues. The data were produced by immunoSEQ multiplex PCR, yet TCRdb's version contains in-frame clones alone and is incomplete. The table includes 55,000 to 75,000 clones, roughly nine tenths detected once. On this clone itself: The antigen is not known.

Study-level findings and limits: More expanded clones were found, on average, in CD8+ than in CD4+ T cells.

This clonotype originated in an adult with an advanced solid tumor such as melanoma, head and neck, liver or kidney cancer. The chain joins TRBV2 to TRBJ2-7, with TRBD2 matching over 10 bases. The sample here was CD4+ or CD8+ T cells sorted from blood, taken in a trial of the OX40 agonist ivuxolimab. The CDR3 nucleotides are TGTGCCAGCAGTCAAGGACTAGCGGCAACCTACGAGCAGTACTTC. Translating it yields CASSQGLAATYEQYF. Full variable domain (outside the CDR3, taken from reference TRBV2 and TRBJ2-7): EPEVTQTPSHQVTQMGQEVILRCVPISNHLYFYWYRQILGQKVEFLVSFYNNEISEKSEIFDDQFSVERPDGSNFTLKIRSTKLEDSAMYFCASSQGLAATYEQYFGPGTRLTVT.